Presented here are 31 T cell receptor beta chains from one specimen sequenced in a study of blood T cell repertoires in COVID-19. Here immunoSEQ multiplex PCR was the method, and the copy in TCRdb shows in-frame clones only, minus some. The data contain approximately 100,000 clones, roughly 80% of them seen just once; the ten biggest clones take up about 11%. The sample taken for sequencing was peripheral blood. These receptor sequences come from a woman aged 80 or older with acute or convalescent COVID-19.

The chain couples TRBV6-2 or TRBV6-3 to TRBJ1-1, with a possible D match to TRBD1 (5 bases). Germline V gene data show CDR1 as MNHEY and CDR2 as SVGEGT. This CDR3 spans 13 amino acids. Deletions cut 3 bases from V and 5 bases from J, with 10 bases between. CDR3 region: CASSYGGRTEAFF. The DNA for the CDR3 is TGTGCCAGCAGTTATGGGGGGAGGACTGAAGCTTTCTTT.

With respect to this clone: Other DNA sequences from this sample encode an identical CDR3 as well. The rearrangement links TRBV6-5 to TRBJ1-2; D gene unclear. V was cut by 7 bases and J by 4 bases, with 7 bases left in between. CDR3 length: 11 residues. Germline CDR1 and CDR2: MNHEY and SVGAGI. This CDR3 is CASNSGYGYTF. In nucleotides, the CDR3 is TGTGCCAGCAATAGCGGCTATGGCTACACCTTC.

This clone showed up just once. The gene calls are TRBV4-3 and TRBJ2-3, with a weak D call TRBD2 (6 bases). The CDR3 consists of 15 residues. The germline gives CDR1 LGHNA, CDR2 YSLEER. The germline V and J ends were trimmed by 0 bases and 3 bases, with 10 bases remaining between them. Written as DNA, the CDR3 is TGCGCCAGCAGCCAAGATCAGGAGGGGACAGATACGCAGTATTTT. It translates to CASSQDQEGTDTQYF.

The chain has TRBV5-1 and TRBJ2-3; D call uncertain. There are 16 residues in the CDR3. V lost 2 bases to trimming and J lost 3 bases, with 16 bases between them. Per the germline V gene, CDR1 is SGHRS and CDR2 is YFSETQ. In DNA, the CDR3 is TGCGCCAGCAGCTTACGAGGAAGTTCTCGGACAGATACGCAGTATTTT. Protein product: CASSLRGSSRTDTQYF.

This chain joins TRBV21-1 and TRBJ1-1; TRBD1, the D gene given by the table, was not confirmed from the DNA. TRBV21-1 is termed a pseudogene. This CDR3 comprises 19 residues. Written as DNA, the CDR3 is TGTGCCAGCAGCAATGACTCCCGGGACAGGGGTTTGATGAACACTGAAGCTTTCTTT. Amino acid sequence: CASSNDSRDRGLMNTEAFF.

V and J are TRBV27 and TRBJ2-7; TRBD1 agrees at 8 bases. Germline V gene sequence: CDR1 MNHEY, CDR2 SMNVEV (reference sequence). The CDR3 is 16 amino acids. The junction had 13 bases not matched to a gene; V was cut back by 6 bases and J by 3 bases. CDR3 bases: TGTGCCAGCAGCGCGACTCACGGGACAGGCATCTACGAGCAGTACTTC. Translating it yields CASSATHGTGIYEQYF.

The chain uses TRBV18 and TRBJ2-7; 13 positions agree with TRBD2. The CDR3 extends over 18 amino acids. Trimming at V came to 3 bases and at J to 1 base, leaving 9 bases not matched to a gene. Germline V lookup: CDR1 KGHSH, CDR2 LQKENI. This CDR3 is CASSPGGLAGEKSYEQYV. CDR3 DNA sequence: TGTGCCAGCTCACCGGGCGGACTAGCGGGGGAGAAGTCCTACGAGCAGTACGTC.

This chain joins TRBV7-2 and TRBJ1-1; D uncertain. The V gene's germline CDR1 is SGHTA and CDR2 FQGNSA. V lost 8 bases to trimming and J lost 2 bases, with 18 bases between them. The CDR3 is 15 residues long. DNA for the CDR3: TGTGCCAGCGGCCGGAGAGGGATGTCTAACACTGAAGCTTTCTTT. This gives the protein CASGRRGMSNTEAFF.

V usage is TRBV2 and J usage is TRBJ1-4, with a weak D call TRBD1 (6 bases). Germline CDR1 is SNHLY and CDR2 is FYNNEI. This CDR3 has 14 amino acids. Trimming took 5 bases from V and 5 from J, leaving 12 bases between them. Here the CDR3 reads CASSTGNGNEKLFF. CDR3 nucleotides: TGTGCCAGCAGTACAGGGAACGGGAATGAAAAACTGTTTTTT.

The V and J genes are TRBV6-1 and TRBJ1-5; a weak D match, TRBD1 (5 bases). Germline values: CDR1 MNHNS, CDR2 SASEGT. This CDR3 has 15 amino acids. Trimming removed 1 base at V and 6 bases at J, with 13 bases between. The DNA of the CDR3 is TGTGCCAGCAGTGAAGTTTATGGGAGGGGTCAGCCCCAGCATTTT. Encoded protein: CASSEVYGRGQPQHF.

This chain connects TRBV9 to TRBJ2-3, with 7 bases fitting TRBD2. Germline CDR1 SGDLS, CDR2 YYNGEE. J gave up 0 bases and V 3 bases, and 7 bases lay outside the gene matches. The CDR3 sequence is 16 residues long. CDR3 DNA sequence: TGTGCCAGCAGCGCAACAATGGGGGGGAGCACAGATACGCAGTATTTT. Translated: CASSATMGGSTDTQYF.

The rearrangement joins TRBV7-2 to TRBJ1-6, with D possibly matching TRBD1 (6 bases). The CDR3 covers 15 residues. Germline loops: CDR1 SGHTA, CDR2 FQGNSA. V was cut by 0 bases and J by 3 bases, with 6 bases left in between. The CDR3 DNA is TGTGCCAGCAGCTTAGCGGGACACTATAATTCACCCCTCCACTTT. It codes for CASSLAGHYNSPLHF. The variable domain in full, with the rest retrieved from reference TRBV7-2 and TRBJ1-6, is GAGVSQSPSNKVTEKGKDVELRCDPISGHTALYWYRQSLGQGLEFLIYFQGNSAPDKSGLPSDRFSAERTGGSVSTLTIQRTQQEDSAVYLCASSLAGHYNSPLHFGNGTRLTVT.

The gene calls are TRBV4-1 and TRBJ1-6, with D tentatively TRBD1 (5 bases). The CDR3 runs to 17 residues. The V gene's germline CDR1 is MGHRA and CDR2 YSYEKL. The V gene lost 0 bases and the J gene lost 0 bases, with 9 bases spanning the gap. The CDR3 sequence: CASSQDGRASYNSPLHF. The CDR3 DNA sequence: TGCGCCAGCAGCCAAGATGGCAGGGCCTCCTATAATTCACCCCTCCACTTT.

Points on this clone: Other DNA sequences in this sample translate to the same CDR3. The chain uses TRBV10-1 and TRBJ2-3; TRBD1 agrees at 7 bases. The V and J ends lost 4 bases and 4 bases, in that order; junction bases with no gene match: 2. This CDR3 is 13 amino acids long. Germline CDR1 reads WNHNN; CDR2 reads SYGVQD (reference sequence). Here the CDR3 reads CASSGQGPDTQYF. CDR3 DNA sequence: TGCGCCAGCAGTGGACAGGGACCAGATACGCAGTATTTT.

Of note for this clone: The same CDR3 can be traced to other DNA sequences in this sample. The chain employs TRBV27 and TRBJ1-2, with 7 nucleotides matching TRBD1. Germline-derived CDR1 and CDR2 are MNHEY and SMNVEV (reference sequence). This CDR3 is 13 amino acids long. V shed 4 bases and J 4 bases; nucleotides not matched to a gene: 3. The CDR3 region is CASSSTGAYGYTF. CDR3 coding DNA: TGTGCCAGCAGTTCTACAGGGGCCTATGGCTACACCTTC.

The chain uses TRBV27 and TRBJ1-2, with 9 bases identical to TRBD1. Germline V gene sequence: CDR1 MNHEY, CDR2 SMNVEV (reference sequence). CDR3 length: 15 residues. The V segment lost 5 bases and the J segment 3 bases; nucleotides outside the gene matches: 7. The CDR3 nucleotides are TGTGCCAGCAGTCCCGAGACAGGGGGACACTATGGCTACACCTTC. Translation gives CASSPETGGHYGYTF.

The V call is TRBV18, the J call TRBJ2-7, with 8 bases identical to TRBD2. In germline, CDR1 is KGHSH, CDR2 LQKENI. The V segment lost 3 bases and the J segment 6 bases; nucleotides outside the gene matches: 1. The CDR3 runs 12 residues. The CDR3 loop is CASSPAGGEQYV. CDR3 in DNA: TGTGCCAGCTCACCGGCGGGGGGCGAGCAGTACGTC.

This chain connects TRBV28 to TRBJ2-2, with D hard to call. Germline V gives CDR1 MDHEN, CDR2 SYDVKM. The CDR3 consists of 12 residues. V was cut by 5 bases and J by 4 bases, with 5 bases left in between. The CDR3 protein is CASSTPTGELFF. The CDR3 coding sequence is TGTGCCAGCAGTACTCCCACCGGGGAGCTGTTTTTT.

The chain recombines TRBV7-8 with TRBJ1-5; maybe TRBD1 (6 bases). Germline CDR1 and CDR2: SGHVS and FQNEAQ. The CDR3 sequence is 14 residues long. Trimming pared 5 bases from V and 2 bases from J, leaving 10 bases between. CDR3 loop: CASSPGVGNQPQHF. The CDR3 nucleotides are TGTGCCAGCAGCCCAGGGGTCGGCAATCAGCCCCAGCATTTT. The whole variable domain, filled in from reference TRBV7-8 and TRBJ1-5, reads GAGVSQSPRYKVAKRGQDVALRCDPISGHVSLFWYQQALGQGPEFLTYFQNEAQLDKSGLPSDRFFAERPEGSVSTLKIQRTQQEDSAVYLCASSPGVGNQPQHFGDGTRLSIL.

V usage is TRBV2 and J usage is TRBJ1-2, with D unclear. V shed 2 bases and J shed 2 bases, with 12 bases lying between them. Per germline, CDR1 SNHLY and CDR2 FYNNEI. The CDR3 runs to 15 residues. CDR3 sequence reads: CASSENRSPNYGYTF. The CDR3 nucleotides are TGTGCCAGCAGTGAAAACAGATCCCCGAACTATGGCTACACCTTC.

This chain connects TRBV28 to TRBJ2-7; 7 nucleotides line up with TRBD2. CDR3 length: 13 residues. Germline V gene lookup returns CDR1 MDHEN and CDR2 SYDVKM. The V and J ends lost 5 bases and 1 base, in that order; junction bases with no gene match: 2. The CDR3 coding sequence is TGTGCCAGCAGTAGCGGGGAGTCCTACGAGCAGTACTTC. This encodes CASSSGESYEQYF.

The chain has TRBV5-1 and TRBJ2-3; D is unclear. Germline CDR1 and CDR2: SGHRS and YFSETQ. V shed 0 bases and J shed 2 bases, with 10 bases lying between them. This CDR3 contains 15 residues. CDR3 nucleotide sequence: TGCGCCAGCAGCTTGGTAGGCCACTACACAGATACGCAGTATTTT. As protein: CASSLVGHYTDTQYF. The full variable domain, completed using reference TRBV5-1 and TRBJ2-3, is KAGVTQTPRYLIKTRGQQVTLSCSPISGHRSVSWYQQTPGQGLQFLFEYFSETQRNKGNFPGRFSGRQFSNSRSEMNVSTLELGDSALYLCASSLVGHYTDTQYFGPGTRLTVL.

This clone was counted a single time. In DNA, the CDR3 is TGTGCCAGCAGAATGACAGGGGGATCGGAGGGCTACACCTTC. Translating it yields CASRMTGGSEGYTF. V is TRBV27 and J is TRBJ1-2; TRBD1 matches 9 bases. The V gene's germline CDR1 is MNHEY and CDR2 SMNVEV (reference sequence). This CDR3 is built from 14 residues. V trimming: 6 bases; J trimming: 8 bases; junction bases outside the gene matches: 10.

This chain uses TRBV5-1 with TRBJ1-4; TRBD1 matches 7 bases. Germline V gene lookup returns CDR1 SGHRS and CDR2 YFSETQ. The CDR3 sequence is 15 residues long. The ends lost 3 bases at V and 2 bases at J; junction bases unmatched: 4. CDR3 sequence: CASSSGTVTNEKLFF. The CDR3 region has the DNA TGCGCCAGCAGCTCCGGGACAGTGACTAATGAAAAACTGTTTTTT.

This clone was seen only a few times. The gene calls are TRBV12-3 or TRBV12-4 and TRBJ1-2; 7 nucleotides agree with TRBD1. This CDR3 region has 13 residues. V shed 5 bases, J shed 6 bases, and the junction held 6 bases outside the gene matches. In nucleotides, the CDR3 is TGTGCCAGCAGTCACCGGGACAGTCATGGCTACACCTTC. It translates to CASSHRDSHGYTF.

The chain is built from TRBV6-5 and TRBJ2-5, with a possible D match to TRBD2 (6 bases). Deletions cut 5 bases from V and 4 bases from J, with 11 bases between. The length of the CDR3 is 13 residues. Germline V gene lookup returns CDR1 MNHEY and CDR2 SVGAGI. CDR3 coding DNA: TGTGCCAGCAGTAGATGGAGGGGAGAGACCCAGTACTTC. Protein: CASSRWRGETQYF.

In DNA, the CDR3 is TGTGCCAGCAGTTTTTCTAGGGCAGGGGATGAGACCCAGTACTTC. Protein sequence: CASSFSRAGDETQYF. This rearrangement joins TRBV28 to TRBJ2-5; tentatively, D is TRBD1 (6 bases). The V gene lost 3 bases and the J gene lost 5 bases, with 16 bases spanning the gap. The CDR3 spans 15 residues. Germline CDR1 reads MDHEN; CDR2 reads SYDVKM.

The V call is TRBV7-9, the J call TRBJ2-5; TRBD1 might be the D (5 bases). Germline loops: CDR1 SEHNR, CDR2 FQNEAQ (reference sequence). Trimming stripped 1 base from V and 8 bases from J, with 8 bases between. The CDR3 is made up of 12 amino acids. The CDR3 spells CASSLGTGTQYF. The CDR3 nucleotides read TGTGCCAGCAGCTTAGGAACAGGAACCCAGTACTTC.

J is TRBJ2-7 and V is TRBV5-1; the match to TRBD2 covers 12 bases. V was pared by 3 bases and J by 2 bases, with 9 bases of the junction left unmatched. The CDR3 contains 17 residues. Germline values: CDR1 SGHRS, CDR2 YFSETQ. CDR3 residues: CASSSGASGGAPYEQYF. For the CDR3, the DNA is TGCGCCAGCAGCTCTGGGGCTAGCGGGGGGGCCCCCTACGAGCAGTACTTC.

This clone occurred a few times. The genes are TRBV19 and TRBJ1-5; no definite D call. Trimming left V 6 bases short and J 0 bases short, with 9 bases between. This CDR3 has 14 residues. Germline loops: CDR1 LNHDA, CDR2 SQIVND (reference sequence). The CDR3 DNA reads TGTGCCAGTAGAAACGCCTATAGCAATCAGCCCCAGCATTTT. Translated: CASRNAYSNQPQHF.

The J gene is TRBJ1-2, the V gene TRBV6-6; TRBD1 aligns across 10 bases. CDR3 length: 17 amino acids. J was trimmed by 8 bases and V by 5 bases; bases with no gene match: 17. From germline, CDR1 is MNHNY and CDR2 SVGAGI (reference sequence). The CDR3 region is CASSQGTKTGGDSGYTF. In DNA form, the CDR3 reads TGTGCCAGCAGTCAGGGGACCAAGACAGGGGGCGACTCGGGCTACACCTTC.